One sample yielded the 4 T cell receptor beta chains listed below, sequenced in a study of CD8 T cells in ankylosing spondylitis. For these TCRs, the target antigens are not known. TCRdb ran MiXCR on the 5' RACE reads and lists one entry per CDR3 protein. The table has approximately 440,000 distinct CDR3 sequences, roughly 18% seen once; the top ten hold over 0.9%. Study observations and caveats: A TCR beta motif made of about 8 highly homologous variants seemed typical of ankylosing spondylitis blood.

The sequencing input was blood, either unsorted or a sorted T cell fraction (not recorded which). The receptor source for this set is a male donor with ankylosing spondylitis.

The V and J genes are TRBV4-1 and TRBJ2-3, with 11 nucleotides matching TRBD2. V lost 0 bases to trimming and J lost 4 bases; unmatched junction nucleotides: 15. The CDR3 covers 20 residues. From germline, CDR1 is MGHRA and CDR2 YSYEKL. In nucleotides, the CDR3 is TGCGCCAGCAGCCAAGAACCGGGCTTAAGTAGCGGGAGGGCCGCAGATACGCAGTATTTT. This sequence encodes CASSQEPGLSSGRAADTQYF.

This clonotype occurred a few times. V gene TRBV20-1 combines with J gene TRBJ1-1; D remains unclear. The CDR3 extends over 11 amino acids. Germline-derived CDR1 and CDR2 are DFQATT and SNEGSKA (reference sequence). V was clipped by 3 bases and J by 4 bases, with 6 bases between them. CDR3: CSASPLTEAFF. CDR3 coding DNA: TGCAGTGCTAGTCCGCTCACTGAAGCTTTCTTT.

The chain has TRBV7-9 and TRBJ1-1; weak D call: TRBD1 (5 bases). The CDR3 has 16 amino acids. Trimming removed 4 bases at V and 4 bases at J, with 19 bases between. Germline assignment: CDR1 SEHNR and CDR2 FQNEAQ (reference sequence). The CDR3 sequence: CASSSRSGPSVTEAFF. CDR3 in DNA: TGTGCCAGCAGCTCCAGGTCGGGGCCGTCCGTCACTGAAGCTTTCTTT.

This clonotype was detected only a few times. The V gene is TRBV29-1, the J gene TRBJ2-7; D possibly corresponds to TRBD1 (7 bases). The CDR3 contains 14 residues. The germline V and J ends were trimmed by 6 bases and 1 base, with 16 bases remaining between them. CDR1 and CDR2 from the germline V gene are SQVTM and ANQGSEA. The CDR3 protein is CSVRRDSTSYEQYF. The CDR3 DNA reads as TGCAGCGTCAGGAGGGACAGTACGTCCTACGAGCAGTACTTC.